This entry features one T cell receptor beta chain sequence. The use of a sample-barcoded 5' primer and a J-beta primer mix characterized a second PCR of roughly 6 to 11 cycles. A template-switch adaptor that had 12 random nucleotides put a tag on each cDNA molecule. TCRdb re-called the 5' RACE reads with MiXCR, one entry per CDR3 protein. The sample contains around 990,000 distinct CDR3 sequences, approximately 25% of which appear only once. The sample belongs to a study of blood T cells in healthy people across ages. The CDR3 is 15 amino acids. V shed 4 bases and J shed 2 bases, with 13 bases lying between them. Germline CDR1 is SGHRS and CDR2 is YFSETQ. The sample was also reused in another study, on T cells of mothers and their children. That investigation notes: Addition of sample barcodes and 2-4 random nucleotides occurred through the M1S primer of the second PCR.

The TCR comes from a girl aged 2 to 10 in good health. This sequence joins TRBV5-1 and TRBJ2-1; D call uncertain. The sequencing input was blood. CDR3 in DNA: TGCGCCAGCAGCACCTCAGGCTTGGCCTACAATGAGCAGTTCTTC. Its protein product is CASSTSGLAYNEQFF. Filled out from reference TRBV5-1 and TRBJ2-1, the complete variable domain reads KAGVTQTPRYLIKTRGQQVTLSCSPISGHRSVSWYQQTPGQGLQFLFEYFSETQRNKGNFPGRFSGRQFSNSRSEMNVSTLELGDSALYLCASSTSGLAYNEQFFGPGTRLTVL.